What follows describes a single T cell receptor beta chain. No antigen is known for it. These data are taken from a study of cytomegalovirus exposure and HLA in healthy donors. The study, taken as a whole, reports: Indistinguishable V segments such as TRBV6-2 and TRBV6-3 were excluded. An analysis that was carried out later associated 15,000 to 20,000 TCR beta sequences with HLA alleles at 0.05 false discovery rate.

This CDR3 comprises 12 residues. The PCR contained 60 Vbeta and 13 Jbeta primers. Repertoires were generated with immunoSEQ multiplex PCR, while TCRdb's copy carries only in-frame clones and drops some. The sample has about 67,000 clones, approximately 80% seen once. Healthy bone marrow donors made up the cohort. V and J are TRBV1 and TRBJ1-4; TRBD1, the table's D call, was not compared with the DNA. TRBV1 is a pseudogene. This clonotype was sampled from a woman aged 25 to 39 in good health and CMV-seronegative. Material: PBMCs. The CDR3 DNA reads TGCACCAGCCCCAGGGCTCCTGAAAAACTGTTTTTT. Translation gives CTSPRAPEKLFF.